This is a list of T cell receptor beta chains from one sample in a study of cytomegalovirus exposure and HLA in healthy donors. Libraries were prepared by immunoSEQ multiplex PCR; TCRdb keeps only in-frame clonotypes and omits some of them. This table holds fewer than 200,000 clones, less than 85% found once. What was sequenced was PBMCs. The receptors come from a male donor in good health and CMV-seronegative. CDR3s include the opening cysteine and the closing phenylalanine or tryptophan. A D gene is named only where the DNA matches it firmly. Some rows have no size entry. The others give once, few or many, or a class for an expanded clone.

clone_size,v_call,j_call,d_call,cdr3_nt,cdr3_aa
NA,TRBV6-5,TRBJ2-5,NA,TGTGCCAGCAGTTACTCATCCGTCGTACAAGAGACCCAGTACTTC,CASSYSSVVQETQYF
NA,TRBV29-1,TRBJ1-2,TRBD1,TGCAGCGTTGAGGACGGGACAGTCTATGGCTACACCTTC,CSVEDGTVYGYTF
NA,TRBV27,TRBJ1-2,TRBD1,TGTGCCAGCAGCCCGGACAGGGTGTACTATGGCTACACCTTC,CASSPDRVYYGYTF
NA,TRBV9,TRBJ2-2,NA,TGTGCCAGCAGCGTAGGAGTCATCTCTACCGGGGAGCTGTTTTTT,CASSVGVISTGELFF
few,TRBV7-7,TRBJ2-3,NA,TGTGCCAGCAGCGCCAGATTATCGGGAGATACGCAGTATTTT,CASSARLSGDTQYF
once,TRBV10-3,TRBJ1-2,TRBD1,TGTGCCATCAGTGAGTCGGGGGACAGGGGGCGTTACGGCTACACCTTC,CAISESGDRGRYGYTF
NA,TRBV7-8,TRBJ2-7,TRBD1,TGTGCCAGCAGCATCGACAGGGGGGCTTCCTACGAGCAGTACTTC,CASSIDRGASYEQYF
NA,TRBV7-9,TRBJ2-5,TRBD2,TGTGCCAGCAGCTTGGCCAGGGGACTAGCGCGGGAGACCCAGTACTTC,CASSLARGLARETQYF
NA,TRBV27,TRBJ2-7,NA,TGTGCCAGCAGTTTATCGGGACACTACGAGCAGTACTTC,CASSLSGHYEQYF
NA,TRBV10-1,TRBJ2-5,TRBD1,TGCGCCAGCAGTGACCGGGACAGGAAGACCCAGTACTTC,CASSDRDRKTQYF
NA,TRBV7-2,TRBJ1-4,NA,TGTGCCAGCAGACCTACAGGGACTAAGTGGGAAAAACTGTTTTTT,CASRPTGTKWEKLFF
few,TRBV4-2,TRBJ2-7,TRBD2,TGTGCCAGCAGCCAAGAACTAGCGGGAGAATGGTACGAGCAGTACTTC,CASSQELAGEWYEQYF
NA,TRBV14,TRBJ2-7,NA,TGTGCCAGCAGCCAAGGGTTGGGCAGAGCCTACGAGCAGTACTTC,CASSQGLGRAYEQYF
NA,TRBV27,TRBJ1-2,TRBD1,TGTGCCAGCAGTTTAACGCGGGACAGGGGGATCTATGGCTACACCTTC,CASSLTRDRGIYGYTF
NA,TRBV29-1,TRBJ2-1,TRBD1,TGCAGCGTTGAAGACCCGGGACAGGGGGTCAATGAGCAGTTCTTC,CSVEDPGQGVNEQFF
NA,TRBV29-1,TRBJ1-4,NA,TGCAGCGGAGGAGGGGCCACAACTAATGAAAAACTGTTTTTT,CSGGGATTNEKLFF
NA,TRBV29-1,TRBJ2-3,TRBD2,TGCAGCGTGCCGGGACTCGAAAACCCGGGAGGAGATACGCAGTATTTT,CSVPGLENPGGDTQYF
NA,TRBV6-5,TRBJ1-1,TRBD1,TGTGCCAGCAGCAGAACAGGGGTCACTGAAGCTTTCTTT,CASSRTGVTEAFF
NA,TRBV7-7,TRBJ2-3,TRBD2,TGTGCCAGCAGCTTAGGTGCGGGGGGGATAGATACGCAGTATTTT,CASSLGAGGIDTQYF